Listed below are T cell receptor beta chains from one sample, sequenced in a study of cytomegalovirus exposure and HLA in healthy donors. The method was immunoSEQ multiplex PCR; TCRdb's version includes in-frame clones alone and lacks a portion of them. The sample shows some 140,000 clones, 60% to 80% of them seen only once. Sequenced sample: PBMCs. The receptors were sampled from a man aged 25-40 years in good health and CMV-seronegative. Both conserved end residues are part of each CDR3. A D gene is named only where the DNA matches it firmly. Some rows have no size entry. The others give once, few or many, or a class for an expanded clone.

J: TRBJ1-2
D: TRBD1
size: -
V: TRBV28
DNA: TGTGCCAGCAGTTTCGGGACAGGGATTGGCTACACCTTC
CDR3: CASSFGTGIGYTF

J: TRBJ2-3
D: TRBD2
size: -
V: TRBV9
DNA: TGTGCCAGCAGCGTGACTAGCGGGCCCCCAGATACGCAGTATTTT
CDR3: CASSVTSGPPDTQYF

J: TRBJ1-4
D: -
size: -
V: TRBV7-9
DNA: TGTGCCAGCAGCTTCGGTACAGATAATGAAAAACTGTTTTTT
CDR3: CASSFGTDNEKLFF

J: TRBJ1-4
D: TRBD1
size: -
V: TRBV7-8
DNA: TGTGCCAGCAGCTCCCTACAGGGGGCTGAGGAAAAACTGTTTTTT
CDR3: CASSSLQGAEEKLFF

J: TRBJ2-7
D: -
size: -
V: TRBV28
DNA: TGTGCCAGCAGTCCTTCCCTCTACGAGCAGTACTTC
CDR3: CASSPSLYEQYF

J: TRBJ1-3
D: -
size: few
V: TRBV11-2
DNA: TGTGCCAGCAGCCCGACGGGTCTAGCGGGAAACACCATATATTTT
CDR3: CASSPTGLAGNTIYF

J: TRBJ1-1
D: TRBD1
size: few
V: TRBV28
DNA: TGTGCCAGCAGTGTTGGACAGGGGGGGTCTGAAGCTTTCTTT
CDR3: CASSVGQGGSEAFF

J: TRBJ2-7
D: -
size: -
V: TRBV5-4
DNA: TGTGCCAGCAGCTTGCAGGGGGGCTACGAGCAGTACTTC
CDR3: CASSLQGGYEQYF

J: TRBJ2-3
D: -
size: -
V: TRBV6-5
DNA: TGTGCCAGCAAAGAATCTGGGAGGTCAGATACGCAGTATTTT
CDR3: CASKESGRSDTQYF

J: TRBJ2-3
D: -
size: -
V: TRBV5-5
DNA: TGTGCCAGCAGCGAGAGCACAGATACGCAGTATTTT
CDR3: CASSESTDTQYF

J: TRBJ1-5
D: TRBD1
size: -
V: TRBV28
DNA: TGTGCCAGCAGTAAAATAACAGGGGATTGGGGCAATCAGCCCCAGCATTTT
CDR3: CASSKITGDWGNQPQHF

J: TRBJ2-5
D: -
size: -
V: TRBV21-1
DNA: TGTGCCAGCAGCAGTGGGGGGGAGACCCAGTACTTC
CDR3: CASSSGGETQYF

J: TRBJ2-3
D: TRBD2
size: -
V: TRBV6-4
DNA: TGTGCCAGCAGTGAGGTGGTAGCGGGAGAGCCAGATACGCAGTATTTT
CDR3: CASSEVVAGEPDTQYF

J: TRBJ1-2
D: TRBD1
size: few
V: TRBV11-2
DNA: TGTGCCAGCAGCTTGGGGACAGGGGTCGGGCTTCGATATGGCTACACCTTC
CDR3: CASSLGTGVGLRYGYTF

J: TRBJ2-7
D: -
size: -
V: TRBV28
DNA: TGTGCCAGCAGTCTCAACCCCGTGGAGGGATCCTACGAGCAGTACTTC
CDR3: CASSLNPVEGSYEQYF

J: TRBJ2-7
D: -
size: -
V: TRBV4-1
DNA: TGCGCCAGCAGCCCCGACAGTGGACCCTACGAGCAGTACTTC
CDR3: CASSPDSGPYEQYF

J: TRBJ1-2
D: -
size: -
V: TRBV10-2
DNA: TGCGCCAGCAGTGACATGCTAGGGGATGGCTACACCTTC
CDR3: CASSDMLGDGYTF

J: TRBJ1-1
D: -
size: -
V: TRBV30
DNA: TGTGCCTGGAGATTCGACAGGAATACTGAAGCTTTCTTT
CDR3: CAWRFDRNTEAFF

J: TRBJ2-3
D: -
size: -
V: TRBV7-3
DNA: TGTGCCAGCAGCTTAATCGGCGGGAGCACAGATACGCAGTATTTT
CDR3: CASSLIGGSTDTQYF

J: TRBJ1-2
D: TRBD1
size: -
V: TRBV5-1
DNA: TGCGCCAGCAGCGTAGGACAGGGAGATGGCTACACCTTC
CDR3: CASSVGQGDGYTF

J: TRBJ1-2
D: TRBD1
size: -
V: TRBV25-1
DNA: TGTGCCAGCAGAGGACAGGGGAAGTTCTATGGCTACACCTTC
CDR3: CASRGQGKFYGYTF

J: TRBJ2-3
D: TRBD1
size: -
V: TRBV19
DNA: TGTGCCAGTGGACGACAGGGGGCAGATACGCAGTATTTT
CDR3: CASGRQGADTQYF

J: TRBJ2-7
D: -
size: -
V: TRBV4-2
DNA: TGTGCCAGCAGCTCAGCCTTGGCGGGTACCTACGAGCAGTACTTC
CDR3: CASSSALAGTYEQYF

J: TRBJ1-1
D: -
size: once
V: TRBV2
DNA: TGTGCCAGCAGCGTAAGAGTTGAAGCTTTCTTT
CDR3: CASSVRVEAFF

J: TRBJ2-2
D: -
size: -
V: TRBV7-9
DNA: TGTGCCAGCAGCTTCGGTAACACCGGGGAGCTGTTTTTT
CDR3: CASSFGNTGELFF

J: TRBJ1-4
D: -
size: -
V: TRBV18
DNA: TGTGCCAGCTCACCAAGAGACAGCGACCCCCGGGAAAAACTGTTTTTT
CDR3: CASSPRDSDPREKLFF

J: TRBJ2-1
D: TRBD2
size: -
V: TRBV5-1
DNA: TGCGCCAGCAGCTTCAGCGGGAGTTCTGATGAGCAGTTCTTC
CDR3: CASSFSGSSDEQFF

J: TRBJ2-5
D: -
size: -
V: TRBV5-4
DNA: TGTGCCAGCAGCTTCGGGAACGGGCAAGAGACCCAGTACTTC
CDR3: CASSFGNGQETQYF

J: TRBJ1-1
D: TRBD1
size: -
V: TRBV29-1
DNA: TGCAGCGTGGACAGGGGTGGTGGGGGCACTGAAGCTTTCTTT
CDR3: CSVDRGGGGTEAFF

J: TRBJ2-1
D: TRBD2
size: -
V: TRBV6-4
DNA: TGTGCCAGCAGGACCGGGACTATGACCTACAATGAGCAGTTCTTC
CDR3: CASRTGTMTYNEQFF

J: TRBJ2-3
D: TRBD2
size: -
V: TRBV6-4
DNA: TGTGCCAGCAGCGAAGAAGCGGGAGGGAGCACAGATACGCAGTATTTT
CDR3: CASSEEAGGSTDTQYF

J: TRBJ2-6
D: TRBD1
size: -
V: TRBV10-3
DNA: TGTGCCATCAGCTCCGACAGGGCTGGGGCCAACGTCCTGACTTTC
CDR3: CAISSDRAGANVLTF

J: TRBJ2-1
D: TRBD2
size: -
V: TRBV10-1
DNA: TGCGCCAGCAGTGTAGGGGTAGCGGGAGAGCAGTTCTTC
CDR3: CASSVGVAGEQFF

J: TRBJ2-1
D: -
size: -
V: TRBV10-3
DNA: TGTGCCATCAGTGTATACGGGGGTCTCTGGGCCTACAATGAGCAGTTCTTC
CDR3: CAISVYGGLWAYNEQFF

J: TRBJ2-1
D: TRBD1
size: few
V: TRBV11-2
DNA: TGTGCCAGCAGCTCCCCTCAGTGGGGGACAGGGGTACGGAATGAGCAGTTCTTC
CDR3: CASSSPQWGTGVRNEQFF

J: TRBJ2-1
D: TRBD2
size: -
V: TRBV10-3
DNA: TGTGCCATCAGCGGACTAGCGGGAGCGGGCTCCTACAATGAGCAGTTCTTC
CDR3: CAISGLAGAGSYNEQFF

J: TRBJ2-7
D: TRBD1
size: few
V: TRBV11-1
DNA: TGTGCCAGCAGCTCGCGGACAGGGCAGGACGAGCAGTACTTC
CDR3: CASSSRTGQDEQYF

J: TRBJ2-7
D: TRBD2
size: -
V: TRBV19
DNA: TGTGCCAGTAGTATAGGAGCGGGGAGCTCCTACGAGCAGTACTTC
CDR3: CASSIGAGSSYEQYF

J: TRBJ2-3
D: TRBD2
size: -
V: TRBV2
DNA: TGTGCCAGCAGTGAATGGTCTAGCGGGGGCACAGATACGCAGTATTTT
CDR3: CASSEWSSGGTDTQYF

J: TRBJ2-3
D: TRBD1
size: -
V: TRBV6-5
DNA: TGTGCCAGCAGTGGACCGGGACAGGGTGGGGGTACGCAGTATTTT
CDR3: CASSGPGQGGGTQYF

J: TRBJ1-2
D: TRBD1
size: -
V: TRBV13
DNA: TGTGCCAGCGGATTCCCAACAGGGGGCGGCTATGGCTACACCTTC
CDR3: CASGFPTGGGYGYTF

J: TRBJ2-7
D: TRBD2
size: few
V: TRBV6-5
DNA: TGTGCCAGCACCAAGACTAGCGGGAGTGCTGAGCAGTACTTC
CDR3: CASTKTSGSAEQYF

J: TRBJ2-1
D: -
size: once
V: TRBV7-9
DNA: TGTGCCAGCAGCTTAGATTCAGGATACAATGAGCAGTTCTTC
CDR3: CASSLDSGYNEQFF

J: TRBJ2-1
D: TRBD1
size: few
V: TRBV7-8
DNA: TGTGCCAGCAGCCAGGACAGGGGGGAGCAGTTCTTC
CDR3: CASSQDRGEQFF

J: TRBJ2-3
D: TRBD2
size: few
V: TRBV9
DNA: TGTGCCAGCAGCGCCACTAGCGGGAGTCGAGATACGCAGTATTTT
CDR3: CASSATSGSRDTQYF

J: TRBJ1-1
D: -
size: -
V: TRBV18
DNA: TGTGCCAGCTCGCCGTATGGCGGGGGGAACACTGAAGCTTTCTTT
CDR3: CASSPYGGGNTEAFF

J: TRBJ2-2
D: -
size: -
V: TRBV4-1
DNA: TGCGCCAGCAGCCAAGCCTTGGTCAGGAACACCGGGGAGCTGTTTTTT
CDR3: CASSQALVRNTGELFF

J: TRBJ1-1
D: TRBD1
size: once
V: TRBV29-1
DNA: TGCAGCGTGGCCGGGACAGGAGAGACTGAAGCTTTCTTT
CDR3: CSVAGTGETEAFF

J: TRBJ2-7
D: -
size: -
V: TRBV21-1
DNA: TGTGCCAGCAGCAAGGTCAGGACAAAGTACGAGCAGTACTTC
CDR3: CASSKVRTKYEQYF